The next 10 T cell receptor beta chains were all read from a single sample in a study of T cells after yellow fever vaccination. Each CDR3 protein is one row after TCRdb ran MiXCR on the 5' RACE reads. The profile shows 400,000 to 450,000 distinct CDR3 sequences, 18% of them singletons. Sequenced here: PBMCs, sampled before the yellow fever booster vaccination. These receptor sequences come from a man between 18 and 29 years old who received the YFV17D yellow fever vaccine.

In its sample, this clonotype was seen a few times. The V gene is TRBV28, the J gene TRBJ2-7; TRBD1 agrees at 11 bases. Germline V gene sequence: CDR1 MDHEN, CDR2 SYDVKM. CDR3 length: 13 residues. Trimming took 7 bases from V and 4 from J; bases not matched to a gene: 3. The CDR3 coding sequence is TGTGCCAGCACCGGGACAGGGGGTTACGAGCAGTACGTC. This codes for CASTGTGGYEQYV.

A few counts support this clonotype. The V call is TRBV6-6, the J call TRBJ2-3; 11 bases are a match to TRBD2. The CDR3 runs to 17 residues. The germline V gene encodes CDR1 MNHNY and CDR2 SVGAGI (reference sequence). J was trimmed by 0 bases and V by 6 bases; bases with no gene match: 8. The CDR3 nucleotides are TGTGCCAGCAGCCAATTCGTAGCGGGGGGGAGCACAGATACGCAGTATTTT. Translation gives CASSQFVAGGSTDTQYF.

The chain joins TRBV20-1 to TRBJ1-5, with D unclear. Germline V gene sequence: CDR1 DFQATT, CDR2 SNEGSKA (reference sequence). The germline V and J ends were trimmed by 1 base and 3 bases, with 4 bases remaining between them. This CDR3 region has 12 residues. This CDR3 is CSARVFNQPQHF. Here the CDR3 DNA reads TGCAGTGCTAGAGTTTTCAATCAGCCCCAGCATTTT.

The chain is built from TRBV19 and TRBJ2-5, with TRBD1 matching 8 bases. Trimming cost V 5 bases and J 5 bases; bases outside gene matches: 7. Per germline, CDR1 LNHDA and CDR2 SQIVND (reference sequence). The CDR3 totals 14 residues. CDR3 nucleotides: TGTGCCAGTAGTGCTCAGGGGGCGAGCGAGACCCAGTACTTC. Translated, it gives CASSAQGASETQYF.

Concerning this clonotype itself: A junction end diverges from the germline sequence, so it may reflect a read error. The DNA of the CDR3 is TGTGCTAGCAGCTTAGAGGCCCGAAGCGGGGAGCTGTTTTTT. This codes for CASSLEARSGELFF. The rearrangement joins TRBV7-7 to TRBJ2-2, with D unresolved. The germline V gene encodes CDR1 SSHAT and CDR2 FNYEAQ (reference sequence). The CDR3 contains 14 residues.

In this sample, this clonotype turned up a few times. The V gene is TRBV4-3, the J gene TRBJ2-7, with 8 bases matching TRBD2. This CDR3 is built from 16 residues. CDR1 LGHNA and CDR2 YSLEER come from the germline V gene. Trimming cost V 0 bases and J 3 bases; bases outside gene matches: 7. The CDR3 bases are TGCGCCAGCAGCCAAGATCAAGCGGGACTAGGCTACGAGCAGTACTTC. It yields the protein CASSQDQAGLGYEQYF.

This clonotype was seen only a few times. CDR3 nucleotides: TGTGCCATCAGTGGGGGACAGGGGAAGGGGCTGAACACTGAAGCTTTCTTT. It is translated as CAISGGQGKGLNTEAFF. This chain joins TRBV10-3 and TRBJ1-1; 10 nucleotides line up with TRBD1. V shed 4 bases, J shed 0 bases, and the junction held 8 bases outside the gene matches. The CDR3 runs 17 residues. CDR1 and CDR2 from the germline V gene are ENHRY and SYGVKD.

The chain employs TRBV5-1 and TRBJ2-3, with D possibly TRBD1 on 6 matching bases. Germline loops: CDR1 SGHRS, CDR2 YFSETQ. The V end lost 0 bases, the J end lost 3 bases, and 14 bases lay between the germline ends. The length of the CDR3 is 16 residues. CDR3 bases: TGCGCCAGCAGCTTGGCCCCGGGACAAGCTACAGATACGCAGTATTTT. Translating gives CASSLAPGQATDTQYF.

In nucleotides, the CDR3 is TGTGCCAGCAGCGTAGGCATGGGGGCCAATTCTGGAAACACCATATATTTT. Amino acids: CASSVGMGANSGNTIYF. This chain joins TRBV9 and TRBJ1-3, with D possibly matching TRBD1 (6 bases). The CDR3 is 17 amino acids. Germline CDR1 reads SGDLS; CDR2 reads YYNGEE. Between the trimmed V and J ends, which lost 0 bases and 1 base, there was a span of 14 bases.

The J gene is TRBJ2-3, the V gene TRBV7-3; D is ambiguous. CDR3 length: 12 amino acids. The V end was cut by 8 bases, the J end by 7 bases, with 13 bases between. The germline V gene encodes CDR1 SGHTA and CDR2 FQGTGA. CDR3 sequence (DNA): TGTGCCAGCGGAACACTCGAGAATACGCAGTATTTT. Translating gives CASGTLENTQYF.